The source of this T cell receptor (beta chain) is a study of shared clonotypes between healthy human individuals. As for the study in general: CD4 naive and CD4 memory each took three plates per donor, while CD8 naive took two and CD8 memory one.

Sorted-subset replicate PCRs used around 200 ng of genomic DNA. This amount corresponded to about 29,000 T cell genomes. TCRdb's table, derived via immunoSEQ multiplex PCR, lists solely in-frame clones and lacks some. The repertoire holds about a million clones, with around four fifths as singletons. Study findings and constraints: On the whole, naive subsets had larger estimated richness than memory subsets had.

CD45RA+ naive and CD45RA-negative memory subsets were separated from CD4+ cells. This clone was recorded a few times. What it recognizes is unknown. The CDR3 is made up of 12 amino acids. Germline lookup yields CDR1 GTSNPN and CDR2 SVGIG (reference sequence). V gave up 8 bases and J gave up 3 bases, with 11 bases separating them. V usage is TRBV30 and J usage is TRBJ2-1; D possibly matches TRBD1 or TRBD2 (5 bases each). The sample taken for sequencing was memory CD4+ T cells sorted from blood. Subset: CD45RA-negative fraction. The clonotype comes from a man in his late teens or twenties in good health. The CDR3 DNA reads TGTGCCGTGAGTGGGGGCTACAATGAGCAGTTCTTC. This gives the protein CAVSGGYNEQFF. The variable domain in full, with the rest retrieved from reference TRBV30 and TRBJ2-1, is SQTIHQWPATLVQPVGSPLSLECTVEGTSNPNLYWYRQAAGRGLQLLFYSVGIGQISSEVPQNLSASRPQDRQFILSSKKLLLSDSGFYLCAVSGGYNEQFFGPGTRLTVL.